Sequencing of this T cell receptor beta chain was carried out in a study of PD-L1 blockade in urothelial cancer. Study observations and caveats: Where pretreatment blood TCR clonality fell below the median, better survival was predicted.

The V gene lost 1 base and the J gene lost 1 base, with 8 bases spanning the gap. The CDR3 covers 14 residues. Germline CDR1 SGHRS, CDR2 YFSETQ. Measured with immunoSEQ multiplex PCR; TCRdb has only the in-frame clones, and not every one. The sample records 90,000 or so clones, roughly 90% being singletons. As to time point: pretreatment peripheral blood. Concerning this clone itself: Its cognate antigen is unknown.

Specimen: PBMCs, collected around atezolizumab (anti-PD-L1) treatment. This TCR derives from a man between 60 and 70 years old with urothelial cancer. The chain joins TRBV5-1 to TRBJ2-5; D may be TRBD1 (6 bases). CDR3 amino acids: CASSLSGAQETQYF. As DNA, the CDR3 is TGCGCCAGCAGCTTGTCAGGGGCCCAAGAGACCCAGTACTTC. Full variable domain (rest looked up from reference TRBV5-1 and TRBJ2-5): KAGVTQTPRYLIKTRGQQVTLSCSPISGHRSVSWYQQTPGQGLQFLFEYFSETQRNKGNFPGRFSGRQFSNSRSEMNVSTLELGDSALYLCASSLSGAQETQYFGPGTRLLVL.